The 30 T cell receptor beta chains presented below share a single source sample, sequenced in a study of identical twins. In TCRdb, the 5' RACE reads were re-called with MiXCR into one record per CDR3 protein. The sample includes over 500,000 distinct CDR3 sequences, about 20% seen only once; the top ten take around 0.9%. The sample was also linked to a second study, of T cells expressing NK-cell markers.

The source material was CD4+ T cells sorted from blood. These receptors were taken from a woman in her late teens or twenties in good health.

The chain is built from TRBV29-1 and TRBJ2-4, with 9 nucleotides matching TRBD2. Looked up from germline, CDR1 is SQVTM and CDR2 is ANQGSEA. This CDR3 comprises 17 residues. Trimming removed 7 bases from V and 2 bases from J; junction bases left unmatched: 15. In nucleotides, the CDR3 is TGCAGCGCTTGGGACGGACTAGCGTCATCTTCCAAAAACATTCAGTACTTC. It specifies CSAWDGLASSSKNIQYF.

The rearrangement links TRBV7-8 to TRBJ2-3, with D hard to call. Per germline, CDR1 SGHVS and CDR2 FQNEAQ. Trimming removed 5 bases at V and 4 bases at J, with 10 bases between. The CDR3 loop spans 13 amino acids. This CDR3 reads CASSQQTADTQYF. In nucleotides, the CDR3 is TGTGCCAGCAGCCAACAGACTGCAGATACGCAGTATTTT.

The gene calls are TRBV20-1 and TRBJ1-2; perhaps TRBD1 as D (5 bases). Trimming took off 6 bases at V and 4 bases at J, with 15 bases between the two ends. This CDR3 comprises 13 residues. Germline CDR1 and CDR2: DFQATT and SNEGSKA (reference sequence). CDR3 loop: CSARFRGLYGYTF. CDR3 nucleotides: TGCAGTGCCCGATTCCGGGGACTCTATGGCTACACCTTC.

This clonotype has just a few counts. The gene calls are TRBV20-1 and TRBJ1-1, with unresolved D. This CDR3 is 12 amino acids long. V was trimmed by 6 bases and J by 4 bases, leaving 12 bases between them. Germline V gene sequence: CDR1 DFQATT, CDR2 SNEGSKA (reference sequence). CDR3 protein: CSAARGSTEAFF. The CDR3 DNA reads as TGCAGTGCCGCCCGTGGGAGCACTGAAGCTTTCTTT.

This clonotype was seen at least ten times. The gene calls are TRBV7-2 and TRBJ2-1, with D unresolved. Trimming cost V 7 bases and J 9 bases, with 10 bases left between them. CDR3 length: 11 residues. Germline values: CDR1 SGHTA, CDR2 FQGNSA. The CDR3 loop reads CASTPYGEQFF. The CDR3 nucleotides read TGTGCCAGCACCCCCTATGGTGAGCAGTTCTTC. The full variable domain, in which reference TRBV7-2 and TRBJ2-1 provide the parts outside the CDR3, is GAGVSQSPSNKVTEKGKDVELRCDPISGHTALYWYRQSLGQGLEFLIYFQGNSAPDKSGLPSDRFSAERTGGSVSTLTIQRTQQEDSAVYLCASTPYGEQFFGPGTRLTVL.

This clonotype occurred a few times. CDR3 in DNA: TGTGCCAGCAGCGTAGAATCCAGACCGAATTCACCCCTCCACTTT. It encodes CASSVESRPNSPLHF. The chain couples TRBV9 to TRBJ1-6; D gene ambiguous. In germline, CDR1 is SGDLS, CDR2 YYNGEE. Trimming pared 0 bases from V and 7 bases from J, leaving 11 bases between. The CDR3 totals 15 residues.

This clonotype was found many times. The chain uses TRBV20-1 and TRBJ1-2, with a weak D call TRBD1 (5 bases). Germline values: CDR1 DFQATT, CDR2 SNEGSKA (reference sequence). Trimming pared 5 bases from V and 4 bases from J, leaving 17 bases between. This CDR3 contains 14 residues. CDR3 amino acids: CSAVSAGRIYGYTF. In DNA, the CDR3 is TGCAGTGCTGTTTCAGCGGGACGGATCTATGGCTACACCTTC.

There are a few counts of this clonotype. The rearrangement uses TRBV6-2 or TRBV6-3 and TRBJ1-4, with D unresolved. The V end lost 6 bases, the J end lost 6 bases, and 11 bases lay between the germline ends. The CDR3 spans 13 residues. Germline V lookup: CDR1 MNHEY, CDR2 SVGEGT. The CDR3 is CASSLLADEKLFF. DNA for the CDR3: TGTGCCAGCAGCCTACTCGCGGATGAAAAACTGTTTTTT.

This clonotype was counted between two and nine times. This chain uses TRBV4-1 with TRBJ2-1; D possibly corresponds to TRBD2 (5 bases). Per the germline V gene, CDR1 is MGHRA and CDR2 is YSYEKL. Between the trimmed V and J ends, which lost 3 bases and 0 bases, there was a span of 12 bases. The CDR3 spans 16 residues. CDR3 bases: TGCGCCAGCAGCCAGGTAGCGTCCAGCTCCTACAATGAGCAGTTCTTC. Protein: CASSQVASSSYNEQFF.

With regard to this clonotype: A much bigger clone sits one base away, suggesting this may be a read error. V usage is TRBV6-1 and J usage is TRBJ2-7; 7 nucleotides match TRBD1. After removal of 11 bases from V and 2 bases from J, the junction contained 15 bases not matched to a gene. This CDR3 comprises 15 residues. Germline V gene data show CDR1 as MNHNS and CDR2 as SASEGT. The chain's CDR3 is CAGTKSAGGTYEQYF. The CDR3 DNA reads TGTGCCGGCACCAAATCCGCAGGGGGAACCTACGAGCAGTACTTC.

The chain employs TRBV12-3 or TRBV12-4 and TRBJ2-3; D may be TRBD1 (5 bases). V lost 6 bases and J 8 bases, leaving 12 bases between the germline ends. CDR3 length: 12 residues. This CDR3 is CASRFNQGTQYF. CDR3 sequence (DNA): TGTGCCAGCAGATTTAATCAGGGTACGCAGTATTTT.

This clonotype came up a few times. This sequence joins TRBV20-1 and TRBJ2-1, with TRBD2 as a possible D gene (6 bases). Per germline, CDR1 DFQATT and CDR2 SNEGSKA (reference sequence). CDR3 length: 15 amino acids. V lost 0 bases and J 4 bases, leaving 13 bases between the germline ends. Here the CDR3 DNA reads TGCAGTGCTAGAGATCGAAGGCGGGGTTACAATGAGCAGTTCTTC. It is translated as CSARDRRRGYNEQFF.

This clonotype was seen only a few times. The rearrangement links TRBV20-1 to TRBJ2-7, with D perhaps matching TRBD1 (6 bases). The germline gives CDR1 DFQATT, CDR2 SNEGSKA (reference sequence). V was clipped by 3 bases and J by 6 bases, with 15 bases between them. This CDR3 has 13 amino acids. The CDR3 here is CSASYGTRGEQYF. The CDR3 DNA reads as TGCAGTGCTAGTTACGGGACAAGGGGCGAGCAGTACTTC.

This clonotype has more than one count but fewer than ten. The chain carries TRBV12-3 or TRBV12-4 and TRBJ1-2; possibly TRBD1 for D (6 bases). Trimming took off 1 base at V and 7 bases at J, with 19 bases between the two ends. This CDR3 contains 16 residues. The CDR3 DNA follows: TGTGCCAGCAGTTTAGGATACCGGACAGCTGGGCTTGGCTACACCTTC. Translation gives CASSLGYRTAGLGYTF.

This clonotype was recorded a few times. The rearrangement uses TRBV12-3 or TRBV12-4 and TRBJ2-5; the match to TRBD1 covers 7 bases. This CDR3 is 14 amino acids long. V gave up 7 bases and J gave up 6 bases; unmatched junction bases: 11. The CDR3: CASKNRDSRQTQYF. The CDR3 nucleotides are TGTGCCAGCAAAAACCGGGACAGTCGCCAGACCCAGTACTTC.

A remark on this clonotype: A clone one base away is much larger, so this may be a read error. The chain recombines TRBV12-3 or TRBV12-4 with TRBJ2-7; D is unresolved. CDR3 length: 12 residues. The CDR3 region has the DNA TGTACCAGCAGTGCCGCGTACTACGAGCAGTACTTC. It is translated as CTSSAAYYEQYF.

The J gene is TRBJ1-1, the V gene TRBV21-1; TRBD1, the D gene given by the table, was not confirmed from the DNA. TRBV21-1 is described as a pseudogene. CDR3 size: 15 residues. CDR3 sequence: CASSKQGTVNTEAFF. CDR3 sequence (DNA): TGTGCCAGCAGCAAGCAGGGGACAGTAAACACTGAAGCTTTCTTT.

In this sample, this clonotype turned up many times. As DNA, the CDR3 is TGTGCCAGCAGTTTAGGTCTTGGGGAGACCCAGTACTTC. This codes for CASSLGLGETQYF. V usage is TRBV12-3 or TRBV12-4 and J usage is TRBJ2-5; D remains ambiguous. The CDR3 is made up of 13 amino acids. V was pared by 1 base and J by 5 bases, with 8 bases between.

J is TRBJ1-2 and V is TRBV10-3; 7 nucleotides line up with TRBD1. The CDR3 sequence is 14 residues long. Germline CDR1 reads ENHRY; CDR2 reads SYGVKD. V was pared by 6 bases and J by 7 bases, with 11 bases of the junction left unmatched. DNA for the CDR3: TGTGCCATCAGCCTCGTCGGGACAGCTTTTGGCTACACCTTC. This translates into CAISLVGTAFGYTF.

Only a few counts were recorded for this clonotype. This sequence joins TRBV7-6 and TRBJ2-6, with unresolved D. CDR3 length: 17 amino acids. The germline gives CDR1 SGHVS, CDR2 FNYEAQ. V was trimmed by 5 bases and J by 0 bases, leaving 14 bases between them. CDR3 coding DNA: TGTGCCAGCAGCCCCTGGGGTTTAGGCTCTGGGGCCAACGTCCTGACTTTC. Protein: CASSPWGLGSGANVLTF.

J is TRBJ1-2 and V is TRBV6-2 or TRBV6-3, with D unclear. This CDR3 has 13 amino acids. V lost 5 bases and J lost 3, with 10 bases in between. Germline CDR1 reads MNHEY; CDR2 reads SVGEGT. CDR3 protein: CASSVGVYYGYTF. CDR3 in DNA: TGTGCCAGCAGTGTTGGTGTGTACTATGGCTACACCTTC.

The sample holds a few counts of this clonotype. The chain uses TRBV20-1 and TRBJ1-4; no definite D call. V was cut by 0 bases and J by 4 bases, with 12 bases left in between. The V gene's germline CDR1 is DFQATT and CDR2 SNEGSKA (reference sequence). The CDR3 covers 15 residues. CDR3 residues: CSARDGQAFNEKLFF. CDR3 nucleotide sequence: TGCAGTGCTAGAGACGGGCAGGCATTTAATGAAAAACTGTTTTTT.

J is TRBJ2-5 and V is TRBV7-8; no firm D call. This CDR3 is 13 amino acids long. The germline V gene has CDR1 SGHVS and CDR2 FQNEAQ. V gave up 4 bases and J gave up 3 bases, with 9 bases separating them. The CDR3 DNA is TGTGCCAGCAGCTCCGACTGGAAAGAGACCCAGTACTTC. Translation gives CASSSDWKETQYF.

This clonotype turned up a few times. V gene TRBV5-1 combines with J gene TRBJ1-6; no definite D call. CDR3 length equals 13 residues. V was pared by 2 bases and J by 12 bases, with 12 bases between. Germline V gene lookup returns CDR1 SGHRS and CDR2 YFSETQ. The CDR3 coding sequence is TGCGCCAGCAGCTTCCAGCCAGAGGAACCCCTCCACTTT. It is translated as CASSFQPEEPLHF. Full variable domain (outside the CDR3, taken from reference TRBV5-1 and TRBJ1-6): KAGVTQTPRYLIKTRGQQVTLSCSPISGHRSVSWYQQTPGQGLQFLFEYFSETQRNKGNFPGRFSGRQFSNSRSEMNVSTLELGDSALYLCASSFQPEEPLHFGNGTRLTVT.

The chain links TRBV20-1 to TRBJ2-3, with a possible D match to TRBD2 (6 bases). The V end lost 3 bases, the J end lost 1 base, and 14 bases lay between the germline ends. The CDR3 is 15 residues long. Germline assignment: CDR1 DFQATT and CDR2 SNEGSKA (reference sequence). In DNA, the CDR3 is TGCAGTGCTAGGGGGACTCGAAAGGGCACAGATACGCAGTATTTT. Translation gives CSARGTRKGTDTQYF.

This clonotype was seen only a few times. The chain is built from TRBV5-1 and TRBJ2-5; 7 positions agree with TRBD1. V lost 4 bases to trimming and J lost 0 bases; unmatched junction nucleotides: 3. This CDR3 comprises 14 residues. CDR1 is SGHRS, CDR2 YFSETQ, per germline. The CDR3 protein is CASSTGTDQETQYF. The CDR3 DNA follows: TGCGCCAGCAGCACCGGGACAGACCAAGAGACCCAGTACTTC. Together with reference TRBV5-1 and TRBJ2-5, the CDR3 gives the full variable domain: KAGVTQTPRYLIKTRGQQVTLSCSPISGHRSVSWYQQTPGQGLQFLFEYFSETQRNKGNFPGRFSGRQFSNSRSEMNVSTLELGDSALYLCASSTGTDQETQYFGPGTRLLVL.

The V and J genes are TRBV10-3 and TRBJ2-2, with D uncertain. There are 13 residues in the CDR3. Trimming removed 6 bases at V and 3 bases at J, with 8 bases between. Germline assignment: CDR1 ENHRY and CDR2 SYGVKD. CDR3 in amino acids: CAISADYTGELFF. CDR3 bases: TGTGCCATCAGCGCTGACTACACCGGGGAGCTGTTTTTT.

This clonotype was recorded a few times. The rearrangement uses TRBV5-1 and TRBJ2-3; 7 nucleotides match TRBD1. V shed 0 bases, J shed 2 bases, and the junction held 6 bases outside the gene matches. CDR1 is SGHRS, CDR2 YFSETQ, per germline. CDR3 length: 16 amino acids. The CDR3 spells CASSLDSTGSTDTQYF. For the CDR3, the DNA is TGCGCCAGCAGCTTGGATTCGACAGGGTCCACAGATACGCAGTATTTT.

The J gene is TRBJ2-7, the V gene TRBV7-2, with 8 nucleotides matching TRBD2. The J segment lost 4 bases and the V segment lost 1 base, leaving 12 bases of the junction unmatched. The germline CDR1 and CDR2 sequences are SGHTA and FQGNSA. The CDR3 runs to 17 residues. The DNA of the CDR3 is TGTGCCAGCAGCTTAGGGCCCGGTAGCGGGATTAGTTACGAGCAGTACTTC. It is translated as CASSLGPGSGISYEQYF.

This clonotype was recorded a few times. The chain has TRBV7-6 and TRBJ2-7; 9 bases are shared with TRBD1. This CDR3 is built from 19 residues. From germline, CDR1 is SGHVS and CDR2 FNYEAQ. Germline trimming cut 1 base from V and 3 bases from J; bases unmatched to any gene: 16. The CDR3 DNA follows: TGTGCCAGCAGCTTAGTACGGGCCGTTCCGGGACAGGGATACTACGAGCAGTACTTC. Its protein is CASSLVRAVPGQGYYEQYF.